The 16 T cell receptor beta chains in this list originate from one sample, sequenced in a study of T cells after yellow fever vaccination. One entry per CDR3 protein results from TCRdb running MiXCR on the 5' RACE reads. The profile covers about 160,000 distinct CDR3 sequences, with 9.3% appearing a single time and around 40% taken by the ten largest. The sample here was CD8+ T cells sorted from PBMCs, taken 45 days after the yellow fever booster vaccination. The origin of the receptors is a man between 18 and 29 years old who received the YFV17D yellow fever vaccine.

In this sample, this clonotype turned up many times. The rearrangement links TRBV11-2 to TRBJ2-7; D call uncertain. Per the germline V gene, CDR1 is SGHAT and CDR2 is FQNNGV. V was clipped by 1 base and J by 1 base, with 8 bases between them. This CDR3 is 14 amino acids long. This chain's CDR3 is CASSLGVGSYEQYF. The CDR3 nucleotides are TGTGCCAGCAGCTTAGGGGTTGGATCCTACGAGCAGTACTTC.

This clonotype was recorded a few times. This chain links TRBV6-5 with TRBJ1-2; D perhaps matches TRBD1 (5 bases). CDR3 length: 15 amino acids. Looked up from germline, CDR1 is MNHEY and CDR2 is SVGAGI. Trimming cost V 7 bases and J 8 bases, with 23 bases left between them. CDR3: CASNPRGVVYGGYTF. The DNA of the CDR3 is TGTGCCAGCAACCCTCGGGGGGTCGTTTATGGAGGCTACACCTTC.

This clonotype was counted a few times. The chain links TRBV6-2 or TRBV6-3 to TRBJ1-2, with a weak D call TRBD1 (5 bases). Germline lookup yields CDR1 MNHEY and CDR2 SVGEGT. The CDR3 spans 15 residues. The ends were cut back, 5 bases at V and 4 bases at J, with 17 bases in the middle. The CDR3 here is CASSPPRASIYGYTF. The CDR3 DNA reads TGTGCCAGCAGTCCCCCCAGGGCATCCATCTATGGCTACACCTTC.

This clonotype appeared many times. For the CDR3, the DNA is TGTGCCAGCAGTGCAGGGGGAGGTAGTCGTCGGCAGTTCTTC. It translates to CASSAGGGSRRQFF. The chain uses TRBV6-5 and TRBJ2-1, with TRBD1 as a possible D gene (7 bases). Germline CDR1 and CDR2: MNHEY and SVGAGI. This CDR3 spans 14 amino acids. The V end lost 5 bases, the J end lost 12 bases, and 20 bases lay between the germline ends.

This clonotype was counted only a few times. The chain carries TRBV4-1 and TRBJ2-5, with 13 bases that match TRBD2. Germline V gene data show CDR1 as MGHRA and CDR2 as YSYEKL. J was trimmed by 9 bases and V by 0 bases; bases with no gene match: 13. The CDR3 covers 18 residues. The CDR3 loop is CASSQEPPGTSGAGAQYF. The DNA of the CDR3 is TGCGCCAGCAGCCAAGAACCTCCCGGGACTAGCGGGGCCGGGGCCCAGTACTTC.

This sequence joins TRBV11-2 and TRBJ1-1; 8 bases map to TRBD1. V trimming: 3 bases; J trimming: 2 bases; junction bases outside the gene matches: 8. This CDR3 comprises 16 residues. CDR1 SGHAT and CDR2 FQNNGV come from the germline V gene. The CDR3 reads CASSFGQGYPNTEAFF. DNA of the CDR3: TGTGCCAGCAGCTTCGGACAGGGCTACCCTAACACTGAAGCTTTCTTT.

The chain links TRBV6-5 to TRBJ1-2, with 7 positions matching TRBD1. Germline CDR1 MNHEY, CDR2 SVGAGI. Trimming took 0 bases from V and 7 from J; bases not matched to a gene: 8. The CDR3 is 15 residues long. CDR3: CASSYSTGVISGYTF. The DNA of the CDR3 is TGTGCCAGCAGTTACTCTACAGGGGTTATAAGTGGCTACACCTTC.

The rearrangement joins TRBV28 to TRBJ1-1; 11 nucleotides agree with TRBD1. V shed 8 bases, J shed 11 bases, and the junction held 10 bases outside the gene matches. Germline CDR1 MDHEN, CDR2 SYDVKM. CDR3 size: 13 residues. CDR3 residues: CASLLGQGDSAFF. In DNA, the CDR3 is TGTGCCAGCTTACTGGGACAGGGGGATTCGGCTTTCTTT.

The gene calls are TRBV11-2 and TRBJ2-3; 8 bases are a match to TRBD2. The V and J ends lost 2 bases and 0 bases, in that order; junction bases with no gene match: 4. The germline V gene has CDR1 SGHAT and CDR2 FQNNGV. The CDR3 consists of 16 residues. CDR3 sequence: CASSLRGGYSTDTQYF. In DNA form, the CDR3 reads TGTGCCAGCAGCTTACGCGGGGGGTACAGCACAGATACGCAGTATTTT. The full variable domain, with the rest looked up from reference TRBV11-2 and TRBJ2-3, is EAGVAQSPRYKIIEKRQSVAFWCNPISGHATLYWYQQILGQGPKLLIQFQNNGVVDDSQLPKDRFSAERLKGVDSTLKIQPAKLEDSAVYLCASSLRGGYSTDTQYFGPGTRLTVL.

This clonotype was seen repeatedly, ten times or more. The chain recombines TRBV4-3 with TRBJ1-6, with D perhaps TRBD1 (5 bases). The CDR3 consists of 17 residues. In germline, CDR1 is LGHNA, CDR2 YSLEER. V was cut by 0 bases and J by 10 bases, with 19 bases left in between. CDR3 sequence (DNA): TGCGCCAGCAGCCAAGATCGGCAGGGAAACGTCCAGTCACCCCTCCACTTT. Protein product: CASSQDRQGNVQSPLHF.

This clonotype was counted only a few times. This chain's CDR3 is CASSLVGPYEQYV. For the CDR3, the DNA is TGTGCCAGCAGCTTAGTCGGTCCCTACGAGCAGTACGTC. The chain uses TRBV7-2 and TRBJ2-7; D call uncertain. Trimming pared 1 base from V and 2 bases from J, leaving 6 bases between. The V gene's germline CDR1 is SGHTA and CDR2 FQGNSA. The CDR3 runs to 13 residues.

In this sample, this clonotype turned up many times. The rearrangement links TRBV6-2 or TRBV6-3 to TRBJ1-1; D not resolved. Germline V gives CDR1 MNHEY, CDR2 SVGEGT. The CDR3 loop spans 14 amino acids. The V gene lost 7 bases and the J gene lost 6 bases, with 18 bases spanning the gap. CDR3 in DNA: TGTGCCAGCACTTCGGGCCGCGAATGGGCTGAAGCTTTCTTT. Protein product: CASTSGREWAEAFF.

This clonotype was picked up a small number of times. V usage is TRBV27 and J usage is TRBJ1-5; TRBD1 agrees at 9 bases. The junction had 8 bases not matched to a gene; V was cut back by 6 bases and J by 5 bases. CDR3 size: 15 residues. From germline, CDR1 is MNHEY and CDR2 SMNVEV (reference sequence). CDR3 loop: CASSPTGGVDQPQHF. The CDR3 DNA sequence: TGTGCCAGCAGCCCGACAGGGGGAGTCGATCAGCCCCAGCATTTT.

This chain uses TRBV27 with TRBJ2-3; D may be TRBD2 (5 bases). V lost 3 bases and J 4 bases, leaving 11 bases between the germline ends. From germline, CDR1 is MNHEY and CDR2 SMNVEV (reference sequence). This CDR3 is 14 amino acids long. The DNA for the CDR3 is TGTGCCAGCAGTTTTCGGGGTACCTCAGATACGCAGTATTTT. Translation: CASSFRGTSDTQYF.

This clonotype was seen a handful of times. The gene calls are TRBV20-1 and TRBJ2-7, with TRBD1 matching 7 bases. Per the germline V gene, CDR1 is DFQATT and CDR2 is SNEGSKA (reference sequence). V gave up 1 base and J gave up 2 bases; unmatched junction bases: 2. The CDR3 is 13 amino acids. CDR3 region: CSARAGTAYEQYF. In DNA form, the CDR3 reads TGCAGTGCTAGAGCCGGGACAGCCTACGAGCAGTACTTC.

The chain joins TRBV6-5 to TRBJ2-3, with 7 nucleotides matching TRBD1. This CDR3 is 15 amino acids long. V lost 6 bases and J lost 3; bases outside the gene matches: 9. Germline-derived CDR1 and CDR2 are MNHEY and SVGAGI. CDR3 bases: TGTGCCAGCAGCGAAATTGACAGGGATACAGATACGCAGTATTTT. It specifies CASSEIDRDTDTQYF.